These 14 T cell receptor beta chains were all obtained from the same sample, sequenced in a study of response to subunit inactivated influenza vaccine. TCRdb reanalysed the RT-PCR reads using MiXCR and keeps one entry per CDR3 protein. The sample lists approximately 520,000 distinct CDR3 sequences; about 25% were seen once. The specimen comprised CD4+ T cells sorted from PBMCs, sampled 5 to 6 days after vaccination. The receptor set was obtained from a man aged 45-65 years who received an inactivated influenza vaccine.

This clonotype appeared a few times. Written as DNA, the CDR3 is TGTGCCAGCAGTCGGGACTGGAACCACGAGCAGTACTTC. Translated: CASSRDWNHEQYF. The V call is TRBV6-1, the J call TRBJ2-7, with D perhaps TRBD2 (6 bases). The CDR3 is 13 residues long. Trimming stripped 5 bases from V and 5 bases from J, with 13 bases between. CDR1 is MNHNS and CDR2 is SASEGT in the germline V gene.

A few counts support this clonotype. The chain links TRBV12-3 or TRBV12-4 to TRBJ1-6; tentatively, D is TRBD1 (6 bases). This CDR3 comprises 14 residues. Trimming shortened V by 7 bases and J by 7 bases, and 14 bases separated the two germline ends. This CDR3 is CASTSRGGNSPLHF. In nucleotides, the CDR3 is TGTGCCAGCACCTCCCGAGGGGGAAATTCACCCCTCCACTTT.

The V call is TRBV20-1, the J call TRBJ2-1; unclear D gene. The germline gives CDR1 DFQATT, CDR2 SNEGSKA (reference sequence). The CDR3 totals 12 residues. Trimming removed 3 bases from V and 13 bases from J, with 16 bases in between. DNA of the CDR3: TGCAGTGCTAGTCAGGCGGAGAACTATCAGTTCTTC. It codes for CSASQAENYQFF.

This clonotype was counted a few times. J is TRBJ2-7 and V is TRBV19, with TRBD1 matching over 7 bases. The CDR3 is 14 amino acids. Germline V CDR1 and CDR2: LNHDA, SQIVND (reference sequence). After removal of 4 bases from V and 3 bases from J, the junction contained 6 bases not matched to a gene. CDR3 bases: TGTGCCAGTAGTAGGGACAGAGCTTTCTACGAGCAGTACTTC. Translating gives CASSRDRAFYEQYF.

Remarks on this clonotype: A read error may account for a junction end that differs from germline. CDR3 protein: CASSLLGQATQETQCF. The DNA for the CDR3 is TGTGCCAGCAGCTTATTGGGTCAGGCAACTCAAGAGACCCAGTGCTTC. The V and J genes are TRBV7-2 and TRBJ2-5; no firm D call. The CDR3 is 16 amino acids. CDR1 is SGHTA and CDR2 is FQGNSA in the germline V gene.

At least ten counts were recorded for this clonotype. The chain combines TRBV5-1 with TRBJ2-1; the match to TRBD2 covers 12 bases. This CDR3 region has 15 residues. V lost 5 bases and J lost 8; bases outside the gene matches: 8. Germline lookup yields CDR1 SGHRS and CDR2 YFSETQ. The CDR3 coding sequence is TGCGCCAGCAGACCTACTAGCGGGGGGCGGGATGAGCAGTTCTTC. It yields the protein CASRPTSGGRDEQFF. Full variable domain (outside the CDR3, taken from reference TRBV5-1 and TRBJ2-1): KAGVTQTPRYLIKTRGQQVTLSCSPISGHRSVSWYQQTPGQGLQFLFEYFSETQRNKGNFPGRFSGRQFSNSRSEMNVSTLELGDSALYLCASRPTSGGRDEQFFGPGTRLTVL.

V gene TRBV6-1 combines with J gene TRBJ2-3; 11 bases match TRBD2. The CDR3 extends over 19 amino acids. V shed 0 bases, J shed 0 bases, and the junction held 8 bases outside the gene matches. Per the germline V gene, CDR1 is MNHNS and CDR2 is SASEGT. CDR3 coding DNA: TGTGCCAGCAGTGAAGCTCTACTAGCGGGGGCCTCAAGCACAGATACGCAGTATTTT. This sequence encodes CASSEALLAGASSTDTQYF.

The chain uses TRBV9 and TRBJ1-4, with 7 bases lining up with TRBD1. Trimming took 1 base from V and 7 from J; bases not matched to a gene: 4. The CDR3 consists of 14 residues. Germline V gene sequence: CDR1 SGDLS, CDR2 YYNGEE. CDR3 DNA sequence: TGTGCCAGCAGCGTACGACAGGGAGGTGAAAAACTGTTTTTT. Its translation: CASSVRQGGEKLFF.

The chain recombines TRBV5-1 with TRBJ1-3; D ambiguous. V was shortened by 0 bases and J by 2 bases, with 6 bases between the two germline ends. The CDR3 has 14 amino acids. Germline-derived CDR1 and CDR2 are SGHRS and YFSETQ. CDR3 nucleotide sequence: TGCGCCAGCAGCTTGGGGGATACTGGAAACACCATATATTTT. This codes for CASSLGDTGNTIYF.

This clonotype showed up just a few times. The chain is built from TRBV2 and TRBJ2-1; D may be TRBD2 (5 bases). There are 13 residues in the CDR3. V was clipped by 6 bases and J by 2 bases, with 8 bases between them. Germline-derived CDR1 and CDR2 are SNHLY and FYNNEI. CDR3 loop: CASRSGAYNEQFF. CDR3 sequence (DNA): TGTGCCAGCAGGAGCGGAGCCTACAATGAGCAGTTCTTC.

Only a few counts were recorded for this clonotype. This rearrangement joins TRBV5-1 to TRBJ2-6; D unclear. Germline assignment: CDR1 SGHRS and CDR2 YFSETQ. Trimming pared 0 bases from V and 0 bases from J, leaving 7 bases between. The CDR3 runs 16 residues. The CDR3 spells CASSLDPFSGANVLTF. CDR3 nucleotides: TGCGCCAGCAGCTTGGATCCGTTCTCTGGGGCCAACGTCCTGACTTTC.

This clonotype was found a few times. The chain carries TRBV5-1 and TRBJ2-2; TRBD1 agrees at 11 bases. V trimming: 4 bases; J trimming: 3 bases; junction bases outside the gene matches: 11. The germline V gene encodes CDR1 SGHRS and CDR2 YFSETQ. This CDR3 comprises 18 residues. For the CDR3, the DNA is TGCGCCAGCAGCCCCGCCCCCGGACAGGGGGCTCACACCGGGGAGCTGTTTTTT. Translation gives CASSPAPGQGAHTGELFF.

The table lists this clonotype with a few counts. The chain joins TRBV20-1 to TRBJ2-1, with 14 positions matching TRBD2. Germline values: CDR1 DFQATT, CDR2 SNEGSKA (reference sequence). The length of the CDR3 is 15 residues. V was clipped by 5 bases and J by 4 bases; unmatched bases: 4. CDR3: CSALRLAGGYNEQFF. DNA of the CDR3: TGCAGTGCTCTAAGACTAGCGGGGGGGTACAATGAGCAGTTCTTC.

This clonotype showed up just a few times. This chain links TRBV20-1 with TRBJ1-2; D gene uncertain. V was cut by 0 bases and J by 4 bases, with 6 bases left in between. This CDR3 has 12 amino acids. Germline V CDR1 and CDR2: DFQATT, SNEGSKA (reference sequence). CDR3 sequence: CSAREQIYGYTF. The CDR3 region has the DNA TGCAGTGCTAGAGAACAGATCTATGGCTACACCTTC.